These 24 T cell receptor beta chains originate from one sample sequenced in a study of T cells in Graves' hyperthyroidism and ophthalmopathy. Regions amplified from RNA transcripts were the TCR beta CDR3 regions. TCR CDR3 regions were first amplified by RT-PCR with HTBI primers. TCRdb processed the multiplex PCR reads anew with MiXCR; each CDR3 protein has one entry. The profile covers hundreds of thousands of distinct CDR3 sequences, with 11% to 15% appearing a single time and about 9.4% taken by the ten largest. Sequencing input: blood. Every receptor here comes from a young woman with Graves' hyperthyroidism.

This clonotype has at least ten counts. The chain joins TRBV30 to TRBJ2-1; D gene uncertain. Germline lookup yields CDR1 GTSNPN and CDR2 SVGIG (reference sequence). The CDR3 spans 13 residues. V was clipped by 0 bases and J by 5 bases, with 8 bases between them. DNA for the CDR3: TGTGCCTGGAGTGTGGTACTGAACAATGAGCAGTTCTTC. It specifies CAWSVVLNNEQFF.

This clonotype was seen many times. The CDR3 sequence is CASSYSLPYDRGNEQFF. The CDR3 DNA follows: TGTGCCAGCAGTTACTCCCTCCCATATGACAGGGGCAATGAGCAGTTCTTC. This chain uses TRBV6-6 with TRBJ2-1, with TRBD1 matching 8 bases. The CDR3 contains 17 residues. The J segment lost 6 bases and the V segment lost 0 bases, leaving 10 bases of the junction unmatched. Germline values: CDR1 MNHNY, CDR2 SVGAGI (reference sequence).

The chain couples TRBV19 to TRBJ2-3; a possible D gene is TRBD2 (5 bases). The V gene lost 1 base and the J gene lost 2 bases, with 13 bases spanning the gap. The CDR3 loop spans 16 amino acids. The germline V gene encodes CDR1 LNHDA and CDR2 SQIVND (reference sequence). CDR3 in amino acids: CASSIGPSGYTDTQYF. CDR3 DNA: TGTGCCAGTAGTATAGGTCCCAGCGGTTACACAGATACGCAGTATTTT.

This clonotype has only a few counts. The chain links TRBV6-1 to TRBJ1-4, with D uncertain. Germline CDR1 reads MNHNS; CDR2 reads SASEGT. This CDR3 is 12 amino acids long. Trimming took 11 bases from V and 8 from J, leaving 15 bases between them. The CDR3 loop reads CASCFLGEKLFF. In DNA form, the CDR3 reads TGTGCCTCCTGCTTCCTTGGGGAAAAACTGTTTTTT.

Only one count was recorded for this clonotype. The rearrangement links TRBV6-1 to TRBJ2-7; D remains ambiguous. The CDR3 covers 13 residues. In germline, CDR1 is MNHNS, CDR2 SASEGT. Deletions cut 8 bases from V and 1 base from J, with 12 bases between. CDR3 loop: CASRQTPSYEQYF. In nucleotides, the CDR3 is TGTGCCAGCCGCCAGACACCTTCCTACGAGCAGTACTTC.

This clonotype came up many times. This rearrangement joins TRBV13 to TRBJ2-7, with unresolved D. This CDR3 spans 14 amino acids. V lost 5 bases and J lost 6, with 17 bases in between. Per germline, CDR1 PRHDT and CDR2 FYEKMQ (reference sequence). DNA of the CDR3: TGTGCCAGCAGCGCCCATACTGGCAGTTCCGAGCAGTACTTC. Its translation: CASSAHTGSSEQYF.

This chain joins TRBV12-5 and TRBJ2-1; D possibly corresponds to TRBD1 (6 bases). The CDR3 totals 13 residues. Germline lookup yields CDR1 LGHNT and CDR2 FRNRAP. The V gene lost 2 bases and the J gene lost 7 bases, with 9 bases spanning the gap. CDR3 protein: CASGLKGGNEQFF. The CDR3 DNA is TGTGCTAGTGGTTTGAAAGGGGGAAATGAGCAGTTCTTC.

The chain combines TRBV12-3 or TRBV12-4 with TRBJ2-5; 7 bases line up with TRBD2. The CDR3 extends over 14 amino acids. The V gene end was trimmed by 5 bases and the J gene end by 5 bases; junction bases not matched to a gene: 8. DNA of the CDR3: TGTGCCAGCAGTCCTCGGGACGGGAGGGAGACCCAGTACTTC. This translates into CASSPRDGRETQYF.

This clonotype was counted ten times or more. The chain is built from TRBV20-1 and TRBJ2-5, with D hard to call. Germline CDR1 reads DFQATT; CDR2 reads SNEGSKA (reference sequence). The CDR3 runs to 15 residues. The ends were cut back, 5 bases at V and 0 bases at J, with 16 bases in the middle. CDR3 amino acids: CSARVAGQNQETQYF. DNA for the CDR3: TGCAGTGCTCGGGTAGCCGGTCAAAACCAAGAGACCCAGTACTTC.

There are many counts of this clonotype. V is TRBV28 and J is TRBJ2-3; 9 bases agree with TRBD2. J was trimmed by 4 bases and V by 6 bases; bases with no gene match: 8. Germline CDR1 is MDHEN and CDR2 is SYDVKM. The CDR3 is made up of 15 amino acids. As DNA, the CDR3 is TGTGCCAGCAGCTTCGGGCGGGGGGGGGCAGATACGCAGTATTTT. Its translation: CASSFGRGGADTQYF.

This clonotype was recorded a few times. This chain uses TRBV5-1 with TRBJ1-1; 8 nucleotides line up with TRBD1. The germline V gene encodes CDR1 SGHRS and CDR2 YFSETQ. The V segment lost 4 bases and the J segment 2 bases; nucleotides outside the gene matches: 10. The CDR3 runs to 16 residues. The CDR3 DNA sequence: TGCGCCAGCAGCCTGTACGAAGGACAGGGAAACACTGAAGCTTTCTTT. Its protein is CASSLYEGQGNTEAFF. The variable domain in full, completed from reference TRBV5-1 and TRBJ1-1, reads KAGVTQTPRYLIKTRGQQVTLSCSPISGHRSVSWYQQTPGQGLQFLFEYFSETQRNKGNFPGRFSGRQFSNSRSEMNVSTLELGDSALYLCASSLYEGQGNTEAFFGQGTRLTVV.

This clonotype was counted only a few times. The chain has TRBV11-2 and TRBJ1-5; D gene uncertain. The CDR3 totals 15 residues. V lost 5 bases to trimming and J lost 4 bases, with 15 bases between them. Germline CDR1 reads SGHAT; CDR2 reads FQNNGV. CDR3 in amino acids: CASSPGASWNQPQHF. The CDR3 DNA sequence: TGTGCCAGCAGCCCGGGCGCCAGTTGGAATCAGCCCCAGCATTTT.

This clonotype was observed many times. The rearrangement joins TRBV20-1 to TRBJ2-3; maybe TRBD1 (5 bases). Germline loops: CDR1 DFQATT, CDR2 SNEGSKA (reference sequence). The CDR3 is 15 amino acids. V was shortened by 0 bases and J by 2 bases, with 12 bases between the two germline ends. CDR3 sequence reads: CSAREGREVTDTQYF. The CDR3 DNA follows: TGCAGTGCTAGAGAGGGCAGGGAAGTCACAGATACGCAGTATTTT.

This clonotype was counted between two and nine times. The chain links TRBV7-9 to TRBJ1-2, with D hard to call. Germline CDR1 reads SEHNR; CDR2 reads FQNEAQ (reference sequence). V lost 3 bases, J lost 4 bases, and 12 bases lay in between. This CDR3 contains 14 residues. The CDR3, as DNA: TGTGCCAGCAGCTTTGGCCCAGTCCTCTATGGCTACACCTTC. Its protein is CASSFGPVLYGYTF.

This chain connects TRBV13 to TRBJ1-1; D unclear. This CDR3 has 14 residues. Deletions cut 4 bases from V and 1 base from J, with 10 bases between. CDR1 PRHDT and CDR2 FYEKMQ come from the germline V gene (reference sequence). CDR3 sequence reads: CASSSLRENTEAFF. In DNA form, the CDR3 reads TGTGCCAGCAGCTCCCTACGGGAGAACACTGAAGCTTTCTTT.

There are many counts of this clonotype. V gene TRBV20-1 combines with J gene TRBJ2-7; 15 nucleotides agree with TRBD2. This CDR3 is 17 amino acids long. Germline V CDR1 and CDR2: DFQATT, SNEGSKA (reference sequence). J lost 5 bases, V lost 4 bases, and 12 bases had no gene match. The CDR3 region has the DNA TGCAGTGCTACGCCCTGGGGACTAGCGGGAGGTTACCACGAGCAGTACTTC. The encoded protein is CSATPWGLAGGYHEQYF.

This clonotype has more than one count but fewer than ten. The chain joins TRBV3-1 to TRBJ2-5; TRBD1 aligns across 10 bases. V shed 4 bases and J 1 base; nucleotides not matched to a gene: 6. The CDR3 spans 16 residues. Germline CDR1 LGHDT, CDR2 YNNKEL (reference sequence). The CDR3 reads CASSRVRDRGQETQYF. The CDR3 DNA follows: TGTGCCAGCAGCCGGGTACGGGACAGGGGCCAAGAGACCCAGTACTTC.

The V gene is TRBV11-2, the J gene TRBJ2-2; D gene uncertain. The V gene lost 5 bases and the J gene lost 2 bases, with 15 bases spanning the gap. Germline CDR1 is SGHAT and CDR2 is FQNNGV. The CDR3 has 16 residues. Written as DNA, the CDR3 is TGTGCCAGCAGCCGGGTGGTACTTGCCAACACCGGGGAGCTGTTTTTT. Protein sequence: CASSRVVLANTGELFF.

This clonotype showed up just a few times. This chain connects TRBV24-1 to TRBJ2-5; a weak D match, TRBD1 (6 bases). The V gene's germline CDR1 is KGHDR and CDR2 SFDVKD. Trimming took 5 bases from V and 3 from J, leaving 9 bases between them. CDR3 length equals 13 residues. The CDR3 here is CATSGGPKETQYF. CDR3 in DNA: TGTGCCACCAGTGGGGGGCCGAAAGAGACCCAGTACTTC.

This clonotype was detected ten times or more. This rearrangement joins TRBV9 to TRBJ2-1; TRBD2 matches at 10 bases. Germline CDR1 reads SGDLS; CDR2 reads YYNGEE. J was trimmed by 4 bases and V by 0 bases; bases with no gene match: 1. The CDR3 is 15 amino acids. CDR3 sequence reads: CASSVVAGGYNEQFF. CDR3 sequence (DNA): TGTGCCAGCAGCGTAGTAGCGGGGGGTTACAATGAGCAGTTCTTC.

This clonotype was found a few times. This chain connects TRBV6-5 to TRBJ2-7; D is uncertain. Germline CDR1 and CDR2: MNHEY and SVGAGI. The CDR3 loop spans 14 amino acids. V was trimmed by 2 bases and J by 4 bases, leaving 12 bases between them. CDR3 in amino acids: CASSYGSPAYEQYF. CDR3 DNA: TGTGCCAGCAGTTACGGGTCCCCGGCTTACGAGCAGTACTTC.

This clonotype has a count of ten or more. The rearrangement links TRBV20-1 to TRBJ2-1; 7 positions agree with TRBD2. CDR1 DFQATT and CDR2 SNEGSKA come from the germline V gene (reference sequence). CDR3 length equals 15 residues. The trim removed 0 bases at V and 7 bases at J, leaving 9 bases unmatched. CDR3 loop: CSARESEGGFNEQFF. The DNA of the CDR3 is TGCAGTGCTAGAGAGTCAGAGGGAGGGTTTAATGAGCAGTTCTTC.

This CDR3 reads CASRLTSGRASKNTGELFF. In nucleotides, the CDR3 is TGTGCCAGCAGATTGACTAGCGGGAGGGCATCGAAGAACACCGGGGAGCTGTTTTTT. The rearrangement joins TRBV2 to TRBJ2-2, with 14 bases identical to TRBD2. The CDR3 spans 19 residues. V was clipped by 6 bases and J by 1 base; unmatched bases: 10. CDR1 is SNHLY, CDR2 FYNNEI, per germline.

Ten or more counts support this clonotype. The chain carries TRBV28 and TRBJ2-7; TRBD2 matches at 10 bases. The CDR3 extends over 17 amino acids. CDR1 and CDR2 (germline): MDHEN, SYDVKM. V was pared by 3 bases and J by 5 bases, with 13 bases of the junction left unmatched. CDR3 nucleotide sequence: TGTGCCAGCAGTTTCGGTCTAGCGGGAGAACCAATGAACGAGCAGTACTTC. This translates into CASSFGLAGEPMNEQYF.